Below, 3 T cell receptor beta chains from the same sample are listed, as sequenced in a study of blood T cell repertoires in COVID-19. Libraries were prepared by immunoSEQ multiplex PCR; TCRdb keeps only in-frame clonotypes and omits some of them. The sample has some 400,000 clones; roughly 86% are singletons. The sequencing sample was made of peripheral blood. Receptor source: a woman aged 60-75 years with COVID-19, enrolled during active disease.

The chain is built from TRBV5-6 and TRBJ1-2, with 11 positions matching TRBD1. Germline values: CDR1 SGHDT, CDR2 YYEEEE. The CDR3 contains 16 residues. With V trimmed by 4 bases and J by 5 bases, 10 bases remained unmatched. The CDR3 loop reads CASSPGTGGQVYGYTF. In DNA, the CDR3 is TGTGCCAGCAGCCCCGGGACAGGGGGTCAGGTATATGGCTACACCTTC.

The V gene is TRBV6-1, the J gene TRBJ1-6; 10 nucleotides match TRBD1. The CDR3 is 18 amino acids. V was pared by 4 bases and J by 2 bases, with 8 bases of the junction left unmatched. Germline CDR1 is MNHNS and CDR2 is SASEGT. DNA of the CDR3: TGTGCCAGCAGTGGGGACAGGGGCCTTAGGCCCTATAATTCACCCCTCCACTTT. Protein sequence: CASSGDRGLRPYNSPLHF.

V is TRBV19 and J is TRBJ2-5; maybe TRBD2 (5 bases). The CDR3 consists of 13 residues. Trimming pared 5 bases from V and 5 bases from J, leaving 12 bases between. CDR1 and CDR2 from the germline V gene are LNHDA and SQIVND (reference sequence). For the CDR3, the DNA is TGTGCCAGTAGTCCCCGAGGGATGGAGACCCAGTACTTC. It codes for CASSPRGMETQYF.